This T cell receptor beta chain was captured in a study of blood T cell repertoires in COVID-19. Study-level background: The cDNA or gDNA used as material had been derived from T cells, B-cell-depleted T cells, or PBMCs.

Per the authors' pipeline: Amplification of reference gene primers provided the estimated nucleated cell counts. Some clones are missing from TCRdb's copy, which holds only in-frame ones; the method was immunoSEQ multiplex PCR. That table is the source of V, J and clone size, and D and trimming were worked out from the DNA. The repertoire holds 90,000 to 130,000 clones, with over 65% as singletons. Germline CDR1 SGHDT, CDR2 YYEEEE. V was cut by 4 bases and J by 4 bases, with 3 bases left in between. CDR3 length: 11 amino acids. The chain uses TRBV5-6 and TRBJ2-1; D uncertain. The clonotype comes from an elderly woman with acute or convalescent COVID-19. Sequencing input: peripheral blood. The CDR3 sequence is CASSTYNEQFF. For the CDR3, the DNA is TGTGCCAGCAGCACTTACAATGAGCAGTTCTTC.